Presented here are 26 T cell receptor beta chains from one specimen sequenced in a study of blood T cell repertoires in COVID-19 (dated by TCRdb to 2020 to 2021). The library was prepared using the immunoSEQ multiplex PCR assay. As stored in TCRdb, this immuneACCESS dataset retains in-frame rearrangements with V and J assigned. A fraction of the clones does not appear; measured against another copy, unresolved V genes explain less than half of the discrepancy, and the remainder lacks a known reason. The sample profile shows over 200,000 clones; around nine tenths of them were found once. The leading ten clones occupy over 7.5% of the sample. Specimen: peripheral blood. These receptors were collected from a man between 40 and 49 years old who had recovered from COVID-19.

The chain is built from TRBV6-5 and TRBJ2-7, with a weak D call TRBD1 (5 bases). The CDR3 has 11 residues. CDR1 MNHEY and CDR2 SVGAGI come from the germline V gene. Trimming shortened V by 7 bases and J by 6 bases, and 10 bases separated the two germline ends. DNA of the CDR3: TGTGCCAGCACCCAGGGATCCGAGCAGTACTTC. Translation gives CASTQGSEQYF.

V and J are TRBV5-6 and TRBJ1-1; D may be TRBD1 (6 bases). The germline V gene encodes CDR1 SGHDT and CDR2 YYEEEE. There are 14 residues in the CDR3. Between the trimmed V and J ends, which lost 2 bases and 6 bases, there was a span of 14 bases. The CDR3 is CASSFSGVFAEAFF. The CDR3 DNA follows: TGTGCCAGCAGCTTTTCAGGGGTATTCGCTGAAGCTTTCTTT.

The chain is built from TRBV7-7 and TRBJ2-1; D remains unclear. V was pared by 5 bases and J by 5 bases, with 10 bases between. CDR1 is SSHAT and CDR2 is FNYEAQ in the germline V gene (reference sequence). The CDR3 runs 13 residues. DNA for the CDR3: TGTGCCAGCAGCCCCGGAGCCCACAATGAGCAGTTCTTC. Its translation is CASSPGAHNEQFF.

This clone was seen a handful of times. The rearrangement joins TRBV5-1 to TRBJ2-1; maybe TRBD1 (7 bases). This CDR3 is 12 amino acids long. V lost 3 bases and J 11 bases, leaving 12 bases between the germline ends. Germline-derived CDR1 and CDR2 are SGHRS and YFSETQ. The CDR3 bases are TGCGCCAGCAGCTCCCAGGGGGGTAAGCAGTTCTTC. Its protein is CASSSQGGKQFF. The full variable domain, in which reference TRBV5-1 and TRBJ2-1 provide the parts outside the CDR3, is KAGVTQTPRYLIKTRGQQVTLSCSPISGHRSVSWYQQTPGQGLQFLFEYFSETQRNKGNFPGRFSGRQFSNSRSEMNVSTLELGDSALYLCASSSQGGKQFFGPGTRLTVL.

V and J are TRBV5-4 and TRBJ2-5; the D gene is possibly TRBD1 (5 bases). V lost 4 bases to trimming and J lost 4 bases, with 14 bases between them. Germline CDR1 and CDR2: SGHNT and YYREEE (reference sequence). The CDR3 totals 14 residues. The CDR3 DNA reads as TGTGCCAGCAGCCAAGGTCCACAGGTAGAGACCCAGTACTTC. It yields the protein CASSQGPQVETQYF.

The chain joins TRBV5-5 to TRBJ1-6; D ambiguous. This CDR3 comprises 17 residues. V lost 1 base and J 6 bases, leaving 17 bases between the germline ends. Germline CDR1 reads SGHKS; CDR2 reads YYEKEE (reference sequence). CDR3 nucleotides: TGTGCCAGCAGCTTGAGTCCTGTGGCGGATTTTAATTCACCCCTCCACTTT. This encodes CASSLSPVADFNSPLHF.

V usage is TRBV9 and J usage is TRBJ2-4; TRBD1 might be the D (6 bases). CDR3 length: 18 amino acids. Trimming shortened V by 7 bases and J by 0 bases, and 23 bases separated the two germline ends. Per germline, CDR1 SGDLS and CDR2 YYNGEE. CDR3 sequence reads: CASSPQDRSPLAKNIQYF. CDR3 DNA sequence: TGTGCCAGCTCCCCCCAAGACAGGTCCCCTTTAGCCAAAAACATTCAGTACTTC.

The CDR3 nucleotides are TGTGCCAGCAGTCGACAGGGTACGAGCAATCAGCCCCAGCATTTT. As protein: CASSRQGTSNQPQHF. This chain links TRBV28 with TRBJ1-5; 7 bases are shared with TRBD1. The germline V gene encodes CDR1 MDHEN and CDR2 SYDVKM. This CDR3 contains 15 residues. The junction had 5 bases not matched to a gene; V was cut back by 5 bases and J by 1 base.

This chain uses TRBV7-9 with TRBJ2-3, with 13 bases identical to TRBD2. There are 18 residues in the CDR3. J gave up 1 base and V 5 bases, and 9 bases lay outside the gene matches. Germline V gene sequence: CDR1 SEHNR, CDR2 FQNEAQ (reference sequence). This chain's CDR3 is CASSRGTSGNIGTDTQYF. CDR3 sequence (DNA): TGTGCCAGCAGCCGAGGGACTAGCGGGAACATTGGCACAGATACGCAGTATTTT.

The V call is TRBV21-1, the J call TRBJ2-7; the D call TRBD1 from the table was never checked on the DNA. TRBV21-1 is noted as a pseudogene. The CDR3 has 15 residues. DNA of the CDR3: TGTGCCAGCAGCCACCGGGACAGGGTCAGGTACGAGCAGTACTTC. It specifies CASSHRDRVRYEQYF.

The chain joins TRBV5-1 to TRBJ1-1; D possibly corresponds to TRBD1 (6 bases). There are 14 residues in the CDR3. V was clipped by 2 bases and J by 0 bases, with 8 bases between them. Germline V gene lookup returns CDR1 SGHRS and CDR2 YFSETQ. CDR3 region: CASSLRTVNTEAFF. For the CDR3, the DNA is TGCGCCAGCAGCTTACGGACAGTGAACACTGAAGCTTTCTTT.

The chain links TRBV5-8 to TRBJ2-7; 9 positions agree with TRBD1. There are 16 residues in the CDR3. Germline CDR1 reads SGHTS; CDR2 reads YDEGEE. V shed 4 bases, J shed 5 bases, and the junction held 13 bases outside the gene matches. The CDR3 here is CASSTWPGQGLDEQYF. The CDR3, as DNA: TGTGCCAGCAGCACTTGGCCGGGACAGGGATTGGACGAGCAGTACTTC.

The chain couples TRBV18 to TRBJ2-7; D unclear. The CDR3 length is 15 residues. The V gene's germline CDR1 is KGHSH and CDR2 LQKENI. Trimming took off 0 bases at V and 0 bases at J, with 9 bases between the two ends. Here the CDR3 reads CASSPPSSGSYEQYF. The CDR3 nucleotides are TGTGCCAGCTCACCACCGAGTTCGGGCTCCTACGAGCAGTACTTC.

The CDR3 here is CASSPRPSDTQYF. The DNA of the CDR3 is TGTGCCAGCAGTCCCCGTCCGTCCGATACGCAGTATTTT. This rearrangement joins TRBV27 to TRBJ2-3; no clear D gene. Germline V gene sequence: CDR1 MNHEY, CDR2 SMNVEV (reference sequence). V lost 5 bases and J lost 6, with 12 bases in between. The CDR3 loop spans 13 amino acids.

The CDR3 here is CASSLGTGMNTGELFF. The DNA of the CDR3 is TGTGCCAGCAGCTTGGGGACAGGGATGAACACCGGGGAGCTGTTTTTT. The chain employs TRBV5-4 and TRBJ2-2; 8 nucleotides line up with TRBD1. Germline values: CDR1 SGHNT, CDR2 YYREEE (reference sequence). This CDR3 contains 16 residues. Trimming removed 0 bases from V and 1 base from J; junction bases left unmatched: 2.

The CDR3 region is CASSSSPDRAGNTIYF. CDR3 DNA: TGCGCCAGCAGCTCCTCCCCGGACAGGGCTGGAAACACCATATATTTT. The V and J genes are TRBV5-1 and TRBJ1-3; 8 nucleotides match TRBD1. V was pared by 3 bases and J by 2 bases, with 7 bases of the junction left unmatched. The length of the CDR3 is 16 residues. Germline V gives CDR1 SGHRS, CDR2 YFSETQ.

This rearrangement joins TRBV25-1 to TRBJ2-1; 7 nucleotides agree with TRBD2. Looked up from germline, CDR1 is MGHDK and CDR2 is SYGVNS. This CDR3 contains 18 residues. V was pared by 3 bases and J by 9 bases, with 20 bases of the junction left unmatched. CDR3 in DNA: TGTGCCAGCAGTGATGAGGCGGGAGCGCAGGTTCGTTCGAGTGAGCAGTTCTTC. This sequence encodes CASSDEAGAQVRSSEQFF.

The chain couples TRBV3-1 (or the pseudogene TRBV3-2) to TRBJ1-3; 9 nucleotides align to TRBD1. The CDR3 length is 17 residues. With 2 bases clipped from V and 0 bases from J, the junction kept 5 bases outside the gene matches. CDR1 LGHDT and CDR2 YNNKEL come from the germline V gene (reference sequence). The CDR3 here is CASSQRTGDGSGNTIYF. As DNA, the CDR3 is TGTGCCAGCAGCCAACGGACAGGGGATGGCTCTGGAAACACCATATATTTT.

The genes are TRBV19 and TRBJ1-2, with 9 bases identical to TRBD1. Germline assignment: CDR1 LNHDA and CDR2 SQIVND (reference sequence). Trimming took 4 bases from V and 3 from J; bases not matched to a gene: 12. The CDR3 contains 17 residues. The CDR3 DNA reads as TGTGCCAGTAGTAAGATCGGGACAGGGTTCGGTGACTATGGCTACACCTTC. As protein: CASSKIGTGFGDYGYTF.

The V gene is TRBV3-1 (or the pseudogene TRBV3-2), the J gene TRBJ2-7, with no clear D. The CDR3 runs to 13 residues. The germline V gene encodes CDR1 LGHDT and CDR2 YNNKEL (reference sequence). V gave up 5 bases and J gave up 0 bases, with 8 bases separating them. The CDR3, as DNA: TGTGCCAGCAGCTGGGCCTCCTCCTACGAGCAGTACTTC. Residues: CASSWASSYEQYF.

About this clone itself: Relative to the germline gene, one junction end is altered; a read error may explain this. This sequence joins TRBV19 and TRBJ1-2; D might be TRBD1 (5 bases). This CDR3 is 11 amino acids long. Germline CDR1 is LNHDA and CDR2 is SQIVND (reference sequence). Written as DNA, the CDR3 is TGTGCCAGTAGTACCAGCTGGGGACTATACTTC. It specifies CASSTSWGLYF.

The V gene is TRBV11-2, the J gene TRBJ2-7; 8 bases match TRBD2. The CDR3 covers 15 residues. In germline, CDR1 is SGHAT, CDR2 FQNNGV. The V and J ends lost 7 bases and 5 bases, in that order; junction bases with no gene match: 13. CDR3 sequence (DNA): TGTGCCAGCACCGGGGGGAGCGGGAGTATCAACGAGCAGTACTTC. Translated, it gives CASTGGSGSINEQYF. Supplemented by reference TRBV11-2 and TRBJ2-7, the full variable domain reads EAGVAQSPRYKIIEKRQSVAFWCNPISGHATLYWYQQILGQGPKLLIQFQNNGVVDDSQLPKDRFSAERLKGVDSTLKIQPAKLEDSAVYLCASTGGSGSINEQYFGPGTRLTVT.

A remark on this clone: The germline gene is not matched at one end of the junction; a read error may be the cause. The CDR3 DNA reads as TGTGCCAGCAGAGAAGGTAGCGGGATAGCCTACGAGCAGTACTTC. It encodes CASREGSGIAYEQYF. The genes are TRBV6-1 and TRBJ2-7; 8 positions match TRBD2. This CDR3 is built from 15 residues. Looked up from germline, CDR1 is MNHNS and CDR2 is SASEGT.

The chain couples TRBV3-1 (or the pseudogene TRBV3-2) to TRBJ2-7; TRBD1 aligns across 7 bases. V lost 1 base and J lost 6; bases outside the gene matches: 3. The germline gives CDR1 LGHDT, CDR2 YNNKEL (reference sequence). This CDR3 spans 13 amino acids. CDR3 coding DNA: TGTGCCAGCAGCCAAGGACAGGGCGCCGAGCAGTACTTC. Residues: CASSQGQGAEQYF.

This clone was detected only once. The chain uses TRBV19 and TRBJ2-2, with 7 bases fitting TRBD1. The CDR3 totals 15 residues. CDR1 and CDR2 (germline): LNHDA, SQIVND (reference sequence). Trimming at V came to 5 bases and at J to 6 bases, leaving 9 bases not matched to a gene. This chain's CDR3 is CASSFQGVESGELFF. CDR3 nucleotide sequence: TGTGCCAGTAGTTTTCAGGGGGTCGAATCCGGGGAGCTGTTTTTT. Filled out from reference TRBV19 and TRBJ2-2, the complete variable domain reads DGGITQSPKYLFRKEGQNVTLSCEQNLNHDAMYWYRQDPGQGLRLIYYSQIVNDFQKGDIAEGYSVSREKKESFPLTVTSAQKNPTAFYLCASSFQGVESGELFFGEGSRLTVL.

The chain links TRBV7-2 to TRBJ2-5; 7 nucleotides match TRBD2. Germline CDR1 and CDR2: SGHTA and FQGNSA. This CDR3 is built from 16 residues. After removal of 5 bases from V and 0 bases from J, the junction contained 9 bases not matched to a gene. The CDR3 sequence: CASSERDGGYQETQYF. The CDR3 nucleotides are TGTGCCAGCAGCGAGCGGGACGGGGGGTACCAAGAGACCCAGTACTTC.